The next 12 T cell receptor beta chains were all read from a single sample in a study of memory CD4+ T cells and cytomegalovirus serostatus. The sort gate was single viable CD3+CD4+CD8-CD45RO+ cells for memory CD4+ T cells. Clones were read by immunoSEQ multiplex PCR, and TCRdb kept only the in-frame ones, dropping some. The profile covers approximately 51,000 clones, with 60% to 80% appearing a single time and about 1.1% taken by the ten largest. The sequencing sample was made of memory CD4+ T cells from blood. These receptors were collected from an adult in good health and CMV-seropositive.

The chain uses TRBV5-1 and TRBJ2-1, with 10 bases lining up with TRBD1. Germline V gene sequence: CDR1 SGHRS, CDR2 YFSETQ. Unmatched junction bases numbered 11, after V lost 2 bases and J lost 9 bases. This CDR3 spans 16 amino acids. The CDR3 spells CASSFDPGTGEFEQFF. As DNA, the CDR3 is TGCGCCAGCAGCTTTGATCCTGGGACAGGGGAATTTGAGCAGTTCTTC. Looking up the rest from reference TRBV5-1 and TRBJ2-1 gives the full variable domain: KAGVTQTPRYLIKTRGQQVTLSCSPISGHRSVSWYQQTPGQGLQFLFEYFSETQRNKGNFPGRFSGRQFSNSRSEMNVSTLELGDSALYLCASSFDPGTGEFEQFFGPGTRLTVL.

CDR3: CASSEGSAANYGYTF. The CDR3 region has the DNA TGTGCCAGCAGTGAAGGATCGGCCGCTAACTATGGCTACACCTTC. This sequence joins TRBV6-1 and TRBJ1-2; no reliable D call. V was clipped by 1 base and J by 0 bases, with 9 bases between them. CDR3 size: 15 residues. Germline CDR1 reads MNHNS; CDR2 reads SASEGT.

This chain joins TRBV7-2 and TRBJ2-7, with 12 bases matching TRBD2. The length of the CDR3 is 16 residues. Germline values: CDR1 SGHTA, CDR2 FQGNSA. Losses at the gene ends were 5 bases for V and 3 bases for J; bases not matched to a gene: 8. The CDR3 DNA sequence: TGTGCCAGCAGCAGGACTAGCGGGGAGTTGGGCTACGAGCAGTACTTC. As protein: CASSRTSGELGYEQYF.

The chain has TRBV11-1 and TRBJ2-7, with 9 bases that match TRBD1. The length of the CDR3 is 14 residues. J gave up 7 bases and V 5 bases, and 9 bases lay outside the gene matches. The germline gives CDR1 SGHAT, CDR2 FQDESV (reference sequence). The DNA for the CDR3 is TGTGCCAGCAGCGCTCGGGACAGGGAGGGGGAGCAGTACTTC. Translating gives CASSARDREGEQYF.

The chain carries TRBV10-3 and TRBJ1-3; D remains unclear. The CDR3 loop spans 13 amino acids. Germline lookup yields CDR1 ENHRY and CDR2 SYGVKD. Trimming cost V 8 bases and J 1 base, with 9 bases left between them. In nucleotides, the CDR3 is TGTGCCATCTTGTGGAAATCTGGAAACACCATATATTTT. As protein: CAILWKSGNTIYF.

V is TRBV10-1 and J is TRBJ2-7; TRBD1 agrees at 7 bases. The germline CDR1 and CDR2 sequences are WNHNN and SYGVQD (reference sequence). The V gene end was trimmed by 0 bases and the J gene end by 3 bases; junction bases not matched to a gene: 5. The CDR3 length is 15 residues. The DNA of the CDR3 is TGCGCCAGCAGTGAGTCAATCGGGACAGTCTACGAGCAGTACTTC. Translated, it gives CASSESIGTVYEQYF.

This chain links TRBV5-6 with TRBJ2-3; tentative D call: TRBD2 (7 bases). V lost 2 bases to trimming and J lost 2 bases, with 24 bases between them. Germline CDR1 and CDR2: SGHDT and YYEEEE. The CDR3 extends over 19 amino acids. CDR3: CASSFNLWGGLSTTDTQYF. The CDR3 coding sequence is TGTGCCAGCAGCTTTAATTTATGGGGGGGCCTAAGTACCACAGATACGCAGTATTTT.

J is TRBJ1-1 and V is TRBV29-1; 7 bases map to TRBD1. Germline loops: CDR1 SQVTM, CDR2 ANQGSEA. The CDR3 consists of 14 residues. J was trimmed by 1 base and V by 4 bases; bases with no gene match: 6. In DNA form, the CDR3 reads TGCAGCGTTGTCCCGTCAGGGGGGAACACTGAAGCTTTCTTT. Translated: CSVVPSGGNTEAFF.

This chain joins TRBV2 and TRBJ2-3, with TRBD2 matching 9 bases. The CDR3 runs 15 residues. The J segment lost 5 bases and the V segment lost 5 bases, leaving 8 bases of the junction unmatched. Per germline, CDR1 SNHLY and CDR2 FYNNEI. Here the CDR3 reads CASSRLAGAGDTQYF. The CDR3 DNA is TGTGCCAGCAGTCGCTTAGCGGGGGCCGGAGATACGCAGTATTTT.

This clone appeared a few times. V and J are TRBV19 and TRBJ2-5, with 8 bases identical to TRBD1. The trim removed 4 bases at V and 5 bases at J, leaving 6 bases unmatched. The CDR3 runs 14 residues. From germline, CDR1 is LNHDA and CDR2 SQIVND (reference sequence). This CDR3 reads CASSTRTGWETQYF. The DNA of the CDR3 is TGTGCCAGTAGTACCCGGACAGGGTGGGAGACCCAGTACTTC.

This chain connects TRBV2 to TRBJ2-3; 11 bases are shared with TRBD2. The CDR3 totals 15 residues. The V gene's germline CDR1 is SNHLY and CDR2 FYNNEI. Trimming at V came to 5 bases and at J to 3 bases, leaving 4 bases not matched to a gene. CDR3 sequence: CASSSGTSGTDTQYF. CDR3 nucleotides: TGTGCCAGCAGTTCCGGGACTAGCGGTACAGATACGCAGTATTTT.

This clone turned up a few times. The rearrangement uses TRBV9 and TRBJ1-1; no definite D call. Germline CDR1 is SGDLS and CDR2 is YYNGEE. The germline V and J ends were trimmed by 6 bases and 2 bases, with 8 bases remaining between them. The CDR3 totals 12 residues. CDR3 sequence (DNA): TGTGCCAGCACCAGAGATAACACTGAAGCTTTCTTT. Protein sequence: CASTRDNTEAFF.